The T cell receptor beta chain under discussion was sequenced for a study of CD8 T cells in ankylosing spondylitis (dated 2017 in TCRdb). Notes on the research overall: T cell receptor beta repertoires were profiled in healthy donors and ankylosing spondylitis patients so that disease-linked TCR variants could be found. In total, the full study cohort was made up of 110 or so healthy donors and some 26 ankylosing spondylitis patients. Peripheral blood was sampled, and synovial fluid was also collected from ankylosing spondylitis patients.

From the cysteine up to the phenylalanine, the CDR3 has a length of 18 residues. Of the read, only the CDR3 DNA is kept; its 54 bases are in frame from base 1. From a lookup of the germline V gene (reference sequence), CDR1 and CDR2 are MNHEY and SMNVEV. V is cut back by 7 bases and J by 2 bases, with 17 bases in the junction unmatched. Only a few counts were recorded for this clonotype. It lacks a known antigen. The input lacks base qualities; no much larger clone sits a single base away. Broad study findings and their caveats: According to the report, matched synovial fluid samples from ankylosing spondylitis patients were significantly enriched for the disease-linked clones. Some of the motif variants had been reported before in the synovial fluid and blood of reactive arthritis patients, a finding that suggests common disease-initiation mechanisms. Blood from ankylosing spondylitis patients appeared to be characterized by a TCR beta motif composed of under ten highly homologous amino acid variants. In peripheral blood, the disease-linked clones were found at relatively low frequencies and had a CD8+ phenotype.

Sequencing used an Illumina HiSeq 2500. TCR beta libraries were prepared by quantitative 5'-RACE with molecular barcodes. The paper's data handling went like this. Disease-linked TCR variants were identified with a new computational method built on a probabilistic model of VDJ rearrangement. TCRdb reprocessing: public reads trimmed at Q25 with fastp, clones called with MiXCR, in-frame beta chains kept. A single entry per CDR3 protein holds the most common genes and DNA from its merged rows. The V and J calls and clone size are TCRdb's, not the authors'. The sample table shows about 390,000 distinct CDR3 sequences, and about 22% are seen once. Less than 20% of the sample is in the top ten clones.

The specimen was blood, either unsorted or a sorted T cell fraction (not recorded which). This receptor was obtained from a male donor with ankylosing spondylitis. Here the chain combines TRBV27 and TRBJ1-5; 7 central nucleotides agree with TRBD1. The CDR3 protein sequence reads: CASTLRGPGDLGNQPQHF. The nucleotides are TGTGCCAGCACCCTTAGGGGGCCGGGAGATCTCGGCAATCAGCCCCAGCATTTT.